A single TCR beta chain is shown here with its context. Antigen specificity is unknown. Ahead of any ophthalmopathy symptoms, the blood sample was obtained at the first diagnosis of hyperthyroidism. This entry belongs to a study of T cells in Graves' hyperthyroidism and ophthalmopathy. Amplification of TCR beta CDR3 regions used RNA as the template. TCR CDR3 underwent first-round RT-PCR with the HTBI primer set. Via MiXCR, TCRdb re-called the multiplex PCR reads, giving one row per CDR3 protein. The sample gives around 700,000 distinct CDR3 sequences, 15% to 20% of which show up once; around 15% is in the top ten. This CDR3 is built from 14 residues. Germline values: CDR1 MDHEN, CDR2 SYDVKM. Trimming took off 5 bases at V and 5 bases at J, with 15 bases between the two ends. Overall study results and limits: Median prediction lead before ophthalmopathy onset was 6.5 months with the model. Most thyroid clonotypes that were expanded above 0.001 also turned up in blood.

Source material: blood. The chain recombines TRBV28 with TRBJ1-2; D is unresolved. This TCR was recovered from a woman in her fifties or sixties with Graves' hyperthyroidism that later progressed to Graves' ophthalmopathy. CDR3 protein: CASSPNGGWYGYTF. Here the CDR3 DNA reads TGTGCCAGCAGTCCCAACGGAGGTTGGTATGGCTACACCTTC.